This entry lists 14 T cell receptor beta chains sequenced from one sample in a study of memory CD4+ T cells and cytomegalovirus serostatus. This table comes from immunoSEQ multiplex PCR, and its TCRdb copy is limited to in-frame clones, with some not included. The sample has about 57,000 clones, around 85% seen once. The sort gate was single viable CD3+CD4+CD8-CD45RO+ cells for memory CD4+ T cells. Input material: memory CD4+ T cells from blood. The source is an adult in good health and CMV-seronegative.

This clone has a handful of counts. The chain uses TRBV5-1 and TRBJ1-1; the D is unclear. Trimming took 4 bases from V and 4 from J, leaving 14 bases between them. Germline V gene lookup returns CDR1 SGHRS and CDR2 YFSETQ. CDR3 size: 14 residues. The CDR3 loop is CASSSGEPGTEAFF. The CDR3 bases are TGCGCCAGCAGCAGCGGGGAGCCTGGCACTGAAGCTTTCTTT.

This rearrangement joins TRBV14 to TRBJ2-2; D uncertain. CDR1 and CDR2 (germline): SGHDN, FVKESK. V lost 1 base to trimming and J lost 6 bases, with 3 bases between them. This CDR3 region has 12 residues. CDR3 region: CASSQGPGELFF. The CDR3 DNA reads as TGTGCCAGCAGCCAAGGCCCCGGGGAGCTGTTTTTT. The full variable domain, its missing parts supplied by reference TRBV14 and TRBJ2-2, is EAGVTQFPSHSVIEKGQTVTLRCDPISGHDNLYWYRRVMGKEIKFLLHFVKESKQDESGMPNNRFLAERTGGTYSTLKVQPAELEDSGVYFCASSQGPGELFFGEGSRLTVL.

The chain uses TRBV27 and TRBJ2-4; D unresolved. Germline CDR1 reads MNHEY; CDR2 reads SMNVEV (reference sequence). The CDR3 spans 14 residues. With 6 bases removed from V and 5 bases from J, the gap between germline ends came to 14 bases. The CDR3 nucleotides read TGTGCCAGCAGCTCCCCCTCCCTTCAAAACATTCAGTACTTC. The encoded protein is CASSSPSLQNIQYF.

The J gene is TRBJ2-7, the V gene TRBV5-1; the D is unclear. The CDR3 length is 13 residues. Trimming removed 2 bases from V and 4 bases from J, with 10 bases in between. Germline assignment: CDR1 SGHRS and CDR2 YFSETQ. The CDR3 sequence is CASSFPPVYEQYF. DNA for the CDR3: TGCGCCAGCAGCTTCCCCCCCGTGTACGAGCAGTACTTC. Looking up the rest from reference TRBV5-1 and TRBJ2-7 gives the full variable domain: KAGVTQTPRYLIKTRGQQVTLSCSPISGHRSVSWYQQTPGQGLQFLFEYFSETQRNKGNFPGRFSGRQFSNSRSEMNVSTLELGDSALYLCASSFPPVYEQYFGPGTRLTVT.

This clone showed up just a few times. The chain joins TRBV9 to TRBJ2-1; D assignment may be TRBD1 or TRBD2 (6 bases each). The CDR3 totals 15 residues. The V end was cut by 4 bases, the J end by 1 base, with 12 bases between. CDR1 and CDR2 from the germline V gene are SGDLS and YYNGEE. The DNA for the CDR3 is TGTGCCAGCAGCCCCGGGGGCTTATCCTACAATGAGCAGTTCTTC. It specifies CASSPGGLSYNEQFF.

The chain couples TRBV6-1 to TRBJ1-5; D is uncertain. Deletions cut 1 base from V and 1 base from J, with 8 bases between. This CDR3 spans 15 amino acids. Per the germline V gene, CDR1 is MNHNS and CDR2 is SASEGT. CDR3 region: CASSEGGFSNQPQHF. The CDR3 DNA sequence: TGTGCCAGCAGTGAAGGGGGTTTCAGCAATCAGCCCCAGCATTTT.

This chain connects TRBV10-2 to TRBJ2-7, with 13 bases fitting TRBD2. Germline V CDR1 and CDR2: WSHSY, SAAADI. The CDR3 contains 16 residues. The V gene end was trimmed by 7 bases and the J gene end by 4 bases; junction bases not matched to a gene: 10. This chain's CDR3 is CASTIPGTSGDYEQYF. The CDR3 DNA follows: TGCGCCAGCACGATTCCCGGGACTAGCGGGGATTACGAGCAGTACTTC.

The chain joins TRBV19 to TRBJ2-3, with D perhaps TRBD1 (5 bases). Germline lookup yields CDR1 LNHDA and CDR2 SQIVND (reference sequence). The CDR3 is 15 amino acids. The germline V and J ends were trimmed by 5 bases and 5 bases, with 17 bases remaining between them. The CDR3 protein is CASSDPWGTRDTQYF. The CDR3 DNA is TGTGCCAGTAGTGACCCTTGGGGCACCCGAGATACGCAGTATTTT.

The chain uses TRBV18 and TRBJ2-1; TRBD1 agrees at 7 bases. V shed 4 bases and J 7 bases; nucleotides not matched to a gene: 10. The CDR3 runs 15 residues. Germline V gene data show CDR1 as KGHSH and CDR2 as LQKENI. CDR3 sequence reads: CASSQNRQGRNEQFF. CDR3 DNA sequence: TGTGCCAGCTCACAGAACCGACAGGGTAGGAATGAGCAGTTCTTC. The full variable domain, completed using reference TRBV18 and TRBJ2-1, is NAGVMQNPRHLVRRRGQEARLRCSPMKGHSHVYWYRQLPEEGLKFMVYLQKENIIDESGMPKERFSAEFPKEGPSILRIQQVVRGDSAAYFCASSQNRQGRNEQFFGPGTRLTVL.

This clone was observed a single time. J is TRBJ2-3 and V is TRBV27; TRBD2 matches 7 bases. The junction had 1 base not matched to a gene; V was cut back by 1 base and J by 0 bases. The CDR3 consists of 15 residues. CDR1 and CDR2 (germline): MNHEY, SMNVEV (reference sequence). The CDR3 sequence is CASSLLRGSTDTQYF. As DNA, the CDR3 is TGTGCCAGCAGTTTATTGCGGGGGAGCACAGATACGCAGTATTTT.

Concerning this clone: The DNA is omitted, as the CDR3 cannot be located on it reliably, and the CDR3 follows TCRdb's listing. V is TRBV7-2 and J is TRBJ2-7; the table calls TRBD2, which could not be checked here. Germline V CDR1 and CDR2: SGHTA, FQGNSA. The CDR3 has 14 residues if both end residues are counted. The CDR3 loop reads CASSFLWGDYEQYF.

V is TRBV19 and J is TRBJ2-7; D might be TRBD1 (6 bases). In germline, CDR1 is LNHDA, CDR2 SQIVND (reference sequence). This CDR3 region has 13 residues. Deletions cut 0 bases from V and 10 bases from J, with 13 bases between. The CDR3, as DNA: TGTGCCAGTAGTATAGAGGACAGAATCCCACAGTACTTC. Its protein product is CASSIEDRIPQYF.

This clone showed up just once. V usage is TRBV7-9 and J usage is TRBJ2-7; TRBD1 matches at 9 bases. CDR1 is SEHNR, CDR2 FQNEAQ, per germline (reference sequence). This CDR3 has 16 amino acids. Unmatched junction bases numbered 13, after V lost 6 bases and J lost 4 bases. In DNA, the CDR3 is TGTGCCAGCAGTACGGTCCCGGGGACAGGGATTTACGAGCAGTACTTC. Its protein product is CASSTVPGTGIYEQYF.

The CDR3, as DNA: TGTGCCAGCAGCCAAGACGGGCAGCAGTTCTTC. This gives the protein CASSQDGQQFF. The V gene is TRBV14, the J gene TRBJ2-1; D is undetermined. Per germline, CDR1 SGHDN and CDR2 FVKESK. The CDR3 is 11 residues long. Deletions cut 0 bases from V and 11 bases from J, with 5 bases between.